Listed below are T cell receptor beta chains from one sample, sequenced in a study of PD-L1 blockade in urothelial cancer. The method was immunoSEQ multiplex PCR; TCRdb's version includes in-frame clones alone and lacks a portion of them. This sample has about 40,000 clones, with roughly 84% found just once. The source material was PBMCs, sampled around atezolizumab (anti-PD-L1) treatment. The source is a man in his 70s with urothelial cancer. Each CDR3 is given with its conserved first and last residue. The order of the fields is D gene, J gene, V gene, CDR3 length, clone size, CDR3 protein, CDR3 DNA. A D gene is named only where the DNA matches it firmly. Part of the rows lack a size; the others show once, few, many or a class for expanded clones.

d_gene: -
j_gene: TRBJ1-1
v_gene: TRBV5-1
len: 13
abundance: -
CDR3aa: CASSFEGNTEAFF
CDR3nt: TGCGCCAGCAGCTTTGAGGGGAACACTGAAGCTTTCTTT

d_gene: -
j_gene: TRBJ1-1
v_gene: TRBV5-1
len: 15
abundance: -
CDR3aa: CASSPEGGRNTEAFF
CDR3nt: TGCGCCAGCAGCCCCGAGGGGGGGCGAAACACTGAAGCTTTCTTT

d_gene: -
j_gene: TRBJ2-1
v_gene: TRBV5-4
len: 16
abundance: -
CDR3aa: CASSLGSSSSYNEQFF
CDR3nt: TGTGCCAGCAGCTTAGGAAGTAGTAGCAGCTACAATGAGCAGTTCTTC

d_gene: TRBD2
j_gene: TRBJ2-1
v_gene: TRBV2
len: 14
abundance: -
CDR3aa: CASTSTSWDNEQFF
CDR3nt: TGTGCCAGCACTTCGACTAGCTGGGACAATGAGCAGTTCTTC

d_gene: -
j_gene: TRBJ1-2
v_gene: TRBV5-6
len: 13
abundance: -
CDR3aa: CASSPGQTKGYTF
CDR3nt: TGTGCCAGCAGCCCTGGACAGACTAAGGGCTACACCTTC

d_gene: TRBD1
j_gene: TRBJ1-1
v_gene: TRBV9
len: 15
abundance: -
CDR3aa: CASSATGQENTEAFF
CDR3nt: TGTGCCAGCAGCGCGACGGGACAGGAGAACACTGAAGCTTTCTTT

d_gene: TRBD2
j_gene: TRBJ2-1
v_gene: TRBV2
len: 14
abundance: -
CDR3aa: CASSWASGSYEQFF
CDR3nt: TGTGCCAGCAGTTGGGCTAGCGGGAGTTATGAGCAGTTCTTC

d_gene: -
j_gene: TRBJ1-2
v_gene: TRBV7-9
len: 14
abundance: few
CDR3aa: CASSQRDKNYGYTF
CDR3nt: TGTGCCAGCAGCCAACGGGACAAAAACTATGGCTACACCTTC

d_gene: TRBD1
j_gene: TRBJ2-1
v_gene: TRBV28
len: 15
abundance: -
CDR3aa: CASSSPGQVYNEQFF
CDR3nt: TGTGCCAGCAGTTCCCCCGGACAGGTTTATAATGAGCAGTTCTTC

d_gene: -
j_gene: TRBJ2-7
v_gene: TRBV10-3
len: 16
abundance: -
CDR3aa: CAIAFRGLEPSYEQYF
CDR3nt: TGTGCCATCGCATTCCGGGGACTTGAGCCCTCTTACGAGCAGTACTTC

d_gene: TRBD2
j_gene: TRBJ2-2
v_gene: TRBV30
len: 13
abundance: few
CDR3aa: CTSGRLDTGELFF
CDR3nt: TGTACTAGCGGGAGATTAGACACCGGGGAGCTGTTTTTT

d_gene: TRBD1
j_gene: TRBJ2-5
v_gene: TRBV4-1
len: 16
abundance: -
CDR3aa: CASSQPGQGHEETQYF
CDR3nt: TGCGCCAGCAGTCAACCGGGACAGGGGCACGAAGAGACCCAGTACTTC

d_gene: TRBD1
j_gene: TRBJ2-7
v_gene: TRBV7-8
len: 18
abundance: -
CDR3aa: CASSLSGRGQRGSYEQYF
CDR3nt: TGTGCCAGCAGCTTATCTGGCAGGGGGCAACGCGGCTCCTACGAGCAGTACTTC

d_gene: TRBD1
j_gene: TRBJ1-2
v_gene: TRBV5-6
len: 13
abundance: -
CDR3aa: CASSQYRGYGYTF
CDR3nt: TGTGCCAGCAGCCAATACAGGGGTTATGGCTACACCTTC

d_gene: -
j_gene: TRBJ1-2
v_gene: TRBV28
len: 11
abundance: -
CDR3aa: CASSLGLGYTF
CDR3nt: TGTGCCAGCAGTTTGGGGCTGGGCTACACCTTC

d_gene: -
j_gene: TRBJ2-3
v_gene: TRBV28
len: 15
abundance: -
CDR3aa: CASSLTSGLTDTQYF
CDR3nt: TGTGCCAGCAGTTTAACGAGCGGGCTCACAGATACGCAGTATTTT

d_gene: -
j_gene: TRBJ2-1
v_gene: TRBV5-1
len: 15
abundance: -
CDR3aa: CASSYEGSSYNEQFF
CDR3nt: TGCGCCAGCAGTTACGAAGGGAGCTCCTACAATGAGCAGTTCTTC

d_gene: TRBD1
j_gene: TRBJ1-1
v_gene: TRBV9
len: 16
abundance: few
CDR3aa: CASSVAGQGVNTEAFF
CDR3nt: TGTGCCAGCAGCGTAGCTGGACAGGGGGTGAACACTGAAGCTTTCTTT

d_gene: -
j_gene: TRBJ2-2
v_gene: TRBV7-9
len: 15
abundance: -
CDR3aa: CASSVGLMGTGELFF
CDR3nt: TGTGCCAGCAGCGTTGGACTCATGGGCACCGGGGAGCTGTTTTTT

d_gene: -
j_gene: TRBJ2-1
v_gene: TRBV5-1
len: 16
abundance: -
CDR3aa: CASSLTGGSSYNEQFF
CDR3nt: TGCGCCAGCAGTCTAACTGGGGGCAGCTCCTACAATGAGCAGTTCTTC

d_gene: -
j_gene: TRBJ2-5
v_gene: TRBV10-3
len: 12
abundance: -
CDR3aa: CAISEAGETQYF
CDR3nt: TGTGCCATCAGTGAAGCGGGCGAGACCCAGTACTTC

d_gene: -
j_gene: TRBJ1-1
v_gene: TRBV6-6
len: 14
abundance: few
CDR3aa: CASIKRAGDTEAFF
CDR3nt: TGTGCCAGCATTAAGAGGGCGGGGGACACTGAAGCTTTCTTT

d_gene: TRBD1
j_gene: TRBJ2-1
v_gene: TRBV11-3
len: 15
abundance: -
CDR3aa: CASSFRDSPYNEQFF
CDR3nt: TGTGCCAGCAGCTTCCGGGACAGTCCCTACAATGAGCAGTTCTTC

d_gene: TRBD1
j_gene: TRBJ1-4
v_gene: TRBV4-2
len: 19
abundance: once
CDR3aa: CASSQDQDRGRVVREKLFF
CDR3nt: TGTGCCAGCAGCCAAGATCAGGACAGGGGGCGCGTTGTAAGGGAAAAACTGTTTTTT

d_gene: -
j_gene: TRBJ1-1
v_gene: TRBV7-9
len: 12
abundance: -
CDR3aa: CASSLDRTEAFF
CDR3nt: TGTGCCAGCAGCTTAGACAGGACCGAAGCTTTCTTT

d_gene: TRBD1
j_gene: TRBJ1-5
v_gene: TRBV19
len: 17
abundance: few
CDR3aa: CASSIDPGQGTSQPQHF
CDR3nt: TGTGCCAGTAGTATAGATCCGGGACAGGGGACGAGTCAGCCCCAGCATTTT

d_gene: -
j_gene: TRBJ2-7
v_gene: TRBV10-2
len: 14
abundance: -
CDR3aa: CASSGGRGAYEQYF
CDR3nt: TGCGCCAGCAGTGGAGGCAGGGGGGCCTACGAGCAGTACTTC